Listed below are T cell receptor beta chains from one sample, sequenced in a study of cytomegalovirus exposure and HLA in healthy donors. Clones were read by immunoSEQ multiplex PCR, and TCRdb kept only the in-frame ones, dropping some. The table counts tens of thousands of clones; approximately 1.1% lies in the top ten. Sequenced input: PBMCs. The receptors derive from a woman aged 30 to 39 in good health and CMV-seronegative. Each CDR3 is given with its conserved first and last residue. D genes are given only for firm matches.

v_call,d_call,j_call,cdr3_nt,cdr3_aa
TRBV11-3,TRBD1,TRBJ2-1,TGTGCCAGCAGCTTCGCCGGGACAGGGGATGAGCAGTTCTTC,CASSFAGTGDEQFF
TRBV28,NA,TRBJ2-2,TGTGCCAGCAGTAGTCCAGGGGTAGGCACCGGGGAGCTGTTTTTT,CASSSPGVGTGELFF
TRBV6-5,TRBD1,TRBJ2-2,TGTGCCAGCAGCGATAGGGGACAGGGTAGCGGGGAGCTGTTTTTT,CASSDRGQGSGELFF
TRBV5-5,TRBD1,TRBJ2-7,TGTGCCAGCAGCTTGGGGGACAGGATGTTCTACGAGCAGTACTTC,CASSLGDRMFYEQYF
TRBV30,NA,TRBJ2-7,TGTGCCTGGAATCCGGGACACCGAGCCTACGAGCAGTACTTC,CAWNPGHRAYEQYF
TRBV7-8,NA,TRBJ1-1,TGTGCCAGCAGCCCACCGGACAGCACTGAAGCTTTCTTT,CASSPPDSTEAFF
TRBV5-1,NA,TRBJ1-5,TGCGCCAGCAGCTTGGGGGCAGGGATCAATCAGCCCCAGCATTTT,CASSLGAGINQPQHF
TRBV19,NA,TRBJ1-1,TGTGCCAGTAGTTTTCTAGTGTCGAACACTGAAGCTTTCTTT,CASSFLVSNTEAFF
TRBV6-1,NA,TRBJ2-1,TGTGCCAGCAGTGAATGGCGGGGAGGCGGAAATGAGCAGTTCTTC,CASSEWRGGGNEQFF
TRBV7-9,TRBD1,TRBJ2-7,TGTGCCAGCAGCCGAGCGGGGACAGGGAACGACGAGCAGTACTTC,CASSRAGTGNDEQYF
TRBV5-6,NA,TRBJ1-3,TGTGCCAGCAGCTTGTCCCCCGGTGACCTCCCAGGGAACACCATATATTTT,CASSLSPGDLPGNTIYF
TRBV2,NA,TRBJ1-2,TGTGCCAGCAGGGAGCGGGATGGCTACACCTTC,CASRERDGYTF
TRBV2,NA,TRBJ2-5,TGTGCCAGCAGTGAAGAGGGGTTAAGATCGGAGACCCAGTACTTC,CASSEEGLRSETQYF
TRBV9,NA,TRBJ2-1,TGTGCCAGCAGGGTGGGACTGGGGGATGGCAATGAGCAGTTCTTC,CASRVGLGDGNEQFF
TRBV6-5,NA,TRBJ1-5,TGTGCCAGCAGTAATCAGATGAATCAGCCCCAGCATTTT,CASSNQMNQPQHF
TRBV13,NA,TRBJ2-5,TGTGCCAGCAGCTTTGGTAACTCTCAAGAGACCCAGTACTTC,CASSFGNSQETQYF
TRBV30,NA,TRBJ1-3,TGTGCCTGGAAAGGGGGACCTGGAAACACCATATATTTT,CAWKGGPGNTIYF
TRBV11-2,NA,TRBJ2-7,TGTGCCAGCAGGAGCCCCCGCGGGCACTACGAGCAGTACTTC,CASRSPRGHYEQYF
TRBV5-1,NA,TRBJ2-2,TGCGCCAGCAGCTTGGAGAGCACCGGGGAGCTGTTTTTT,CASSLESTGELFF
TRBV18,TRBD1,TRBJ1-1,TGTGCCAGCTCCCCTGGGACAGGGTCGAACACTGAAGCTTTCTTT,CASSPGTGSNTEAFF
TRBV14,TRBD1,TRBJ1-1,TGTGCCAGCAGCCCTCACACAGGGGGCGCTACGCCTGAAGCTTTCTTT,CASSPHTGGATPEAFF
TRBV6-6,NA,TRBJ1-1,TGTGCCAGCACCTCAGGCATGAACACTGAAGCTTTCTTT,CASTSGMNTEAFF
TRBV18,TRBD2,TRBJ2-1,TGTGCCAGCTCACCACTCGGGGGGACCAACTCCTACAATGAGCAGTTCTTC,CASSPLGGTNSYNEQFF
TRBV5-5,TRBD2,TRBJ2-3,TGTGCCAGCAGCCAGGGACTAGCGGGCACAGATACGCAGTATTTT,CASSQGLAGTDTQYF
TRBV19,TRBD2,TRBJ2-1,TGTGCCAGTAGTGGGACTAGCGCTTTTGGAAATGAGCAGTTCTTC,CASSGTSAFGNEQFF
TRBV11-2,TRBD1,TRBJ1-1,TGTGCCAGCAGTTCACTCCCGAACGGGACAGGCGACACTGAAGCTTTCTTT,CASSSLPNGTGDTEAFF
TRBV5-1,TRBD1,TRBJ1-2,TGCGCCAGCAGCGTAACAGGGGGCGACTATATAGATGGCTACACCTTC,CASSVTGGDYIDGYTF
TRBV5-1,TRBD2,TRBJ2-7,TGCGCCAGCGGCCCCGGGGAGCGGGAGCTGCACGAGCAGTACTTC,CASGPGERELHEQYF
TRBV30,NA,TRBJ1-3,TGTGCCTGGAAAAGTACCAGCTCTGGAAACACCATATATTTT,CAWKSTSSGNTIYF
TRBV7-6,TRBD1,TRBJ1-4,TGTGCCAGCACCCTCGGGACAGGAAATGAAAAACTGTTTTTT,CASTLGTGNEKLFF
TRBV30,TRBD1,TRBJ2-1,TGTGCCTGGAGTTGGGGACAGGGGACGTACAATGAGCAGTTCTTC,CAWSWGQGTYNEQFF
TRBV29-1,NA,TRBJ2-3,TGCAGCGTTCTTCGAGGCACAGATACGCAGTATTTT,CSVLRGTDTQYF
TRBV10-3,TRBD2,TRBJ2-7,TGTGCCATCAGTGACACTAGCGGGAGGGGAAGCTCCTACGAGCAGTACTTC,CAISDTSGRGSSYEQYF
TRBV18,TRBD1,TRBJ1-1,TGTGCCAGCTCGCCGGGACAGGCCTACACTGAAGCTTTCTTT,CASSPGQAYTEAFF
TRBV30,NA,TRBJ2-3,TGTGCCTGGAGTATCAACTCAGATACGCAGTATTTT,CAWSINSDTQYF
TRBV2,TRBD1,TRBJ1-2,TGTGCCTCCCAGTTCCCCGAGGGACAGGTAGACTATGGCTACACCTTC,CASQFPEGQVDYGYTF
TRBV29-1,TRBD1,TRBJ1-2,TGCAGCGTTGAAGATCTGGTTATGGGACAGTTAACGGGTGGCTACACCTTC,CSVEDLVMGQLTGGYTF
TRBV4-1,NA,TRBJ2-1,TGCGCCAGCAGCCAATTTAACGGAGCCTACAATGAGCAGTTCTTC,CASSQFNGAYNEQFF
TRBV5-5,TRBD1,TRBJ1-1,TGTGCCAGTGGACAGGTGGGCACTGAAGCTTTCTTT,CASGQVGTEAFF
TRBV5-1,TRBD1,TRBJ2-1,TGCGCCAGCCACTCCGGGACAGGGGGTAAGAATGAGCAGTTCTTC,CASHSGTGGKNEQFF
TRBV15,NA,TRBJ2-7,TGTGCCACCAGCAGAGATCTGGGCGGGGCTACCTACGAGCAGTACTTC,CATSRDLGGATYEQYF
TRBV7-9,NA,TRBJ1-2,TGTGCCAGCACGATCAGCGGGCAGACGTACTATGGCTACACCTTC,CASTISGQTYYGYTF
TRBV27,NA,TRBJ1-1,TGTGCCAGCAGTTTATCACAGGAACATGAAGCTTTCTTT,CASSLSQEHEAFF